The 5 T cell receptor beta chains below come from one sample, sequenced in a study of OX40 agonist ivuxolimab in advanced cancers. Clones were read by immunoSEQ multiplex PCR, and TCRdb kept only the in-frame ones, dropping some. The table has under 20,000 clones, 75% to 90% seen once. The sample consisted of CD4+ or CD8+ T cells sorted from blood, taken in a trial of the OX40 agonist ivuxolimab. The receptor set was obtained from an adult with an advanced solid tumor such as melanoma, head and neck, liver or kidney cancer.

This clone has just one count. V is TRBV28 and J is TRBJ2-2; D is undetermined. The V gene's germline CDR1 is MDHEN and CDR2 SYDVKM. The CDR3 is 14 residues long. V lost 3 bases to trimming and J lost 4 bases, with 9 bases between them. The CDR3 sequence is CASSFPILTGELFF. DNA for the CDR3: TGTGCCAGCAGTTTCCCCATCCTCACCGGGGAGCTGTTTTTT.

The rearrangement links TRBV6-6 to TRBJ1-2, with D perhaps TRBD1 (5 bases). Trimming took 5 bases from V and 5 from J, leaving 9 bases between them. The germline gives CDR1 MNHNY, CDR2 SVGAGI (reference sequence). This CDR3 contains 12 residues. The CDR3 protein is CASSVRQYGYTF. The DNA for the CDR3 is TGTGCCAGCAGTGTGAGACAGTATGGCTACACCTTC.

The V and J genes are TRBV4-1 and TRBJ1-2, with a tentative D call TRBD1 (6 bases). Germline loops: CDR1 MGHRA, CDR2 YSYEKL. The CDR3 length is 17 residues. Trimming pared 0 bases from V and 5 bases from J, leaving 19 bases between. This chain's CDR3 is CASSQDGGLGGKYGYTF. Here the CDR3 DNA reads TGCGCCAGCAGCCAAGATGGGGGGCTGGGGGGGAAGTATGGCTACACCTTC.

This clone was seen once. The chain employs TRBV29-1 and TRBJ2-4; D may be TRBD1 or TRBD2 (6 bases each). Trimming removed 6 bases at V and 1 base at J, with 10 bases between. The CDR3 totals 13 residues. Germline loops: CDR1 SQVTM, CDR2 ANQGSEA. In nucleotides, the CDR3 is TGCAGCGTCTTAGGGGGGGCCAAAAACATTCAGTACTTC. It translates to CSVLGGAKNIQYF. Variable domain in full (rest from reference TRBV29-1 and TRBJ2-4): SAVISQKPSRDICQRGTSLTIQCQVDSQVTMMFWYRQQPGQSLTLIATANQGSEATYESGFVIDKFPISRPNLTFSTLTVSNMSPEDSSIYLCSVLGGAKNIQYFGAGTRLSVL.

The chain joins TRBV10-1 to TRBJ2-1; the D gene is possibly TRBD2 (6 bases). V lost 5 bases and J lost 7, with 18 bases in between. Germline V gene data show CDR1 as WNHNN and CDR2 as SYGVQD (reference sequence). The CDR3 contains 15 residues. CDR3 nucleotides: TGCGCCAGCAGTCCCCCGGGACTTTCCCGAAATGAGCAGTTCTTC. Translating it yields CASSPPGLSRNEQFF.